The 10 T cell receptor beta chains below all came from one sample that was sequenced in a study of cytomegalovirus exposure and HLA in healthy donors. Amplification used 60 Vbeta primers and 13 Jbeta primers. Profiling relied on immunoSEQ multiplex PCR, and the TCRdb table lists in-frame clones only, not all of them. In the table there are 150,000 to 200,000 clones, roughly a tenth of which are singletons. The sequenced sample consisted of PBMCs. These receptors originate from a woman in her 30s in good health and CMV-seropositive.

The chain combines TRBV5-1 with TRBJ1-2; a weak D match, TRBD1 (6 bases). V dropped 1 base and J dropped 3 bases, with 10 bases sitting between them. The CDR3 sequence is 14 residues long. The germline CDR1 and CDR2 sequences are SGHRS and YFSETQ. The CDR3 region has the DNA TGCGCCAGCAGCTTGACGCCAGGGGACTATGGCTACACCTTC. Its protein is CASSLTPGDYGYTF. Filled out from reference TRBV5-1 and TRBJ1-2, the complete variable domain reads KAGVTQTPRYLIKTRGQQVTLSCSPISGHRSVSWYQQTPGQGLQFLFEYFSETQRNKGNFPGRFSGRQFSNSRSEMNVSTLELGDSALYLCASSLTPGDYGYTFGSGTRLTVV.

This clone was seen a handful of times. The gene calls are TRBV5-4 and TRBJ2-7; 10 bases are shared with TRBD2. Trimming removed 0 bases from V and 3 bases from J; junction bases left unmatched: 9. The CDR3 consists of 17 residues. Germline values: CDR1 SGHNT, CDR2 YYREEE (reference sequence). Here the CDR3 reads CASSLALAGHTNYEQYF. The CDR3, as DNA: TGTGCCAGCAGCTTGGCACTAGCGGGACATACTAACTACGAGCAGTACTTC.

CDR3 nucleotides: TGTGCCAGCAACGATGACAGGGGGGCGGCCTATGGCTACACCTTC. This codes for CASNDDRGAAYGYTF. The V gene is TRBV2, the J gene TRBJ1-2; 9 bases agree with TRBD1. Germline CDR1 and CDR2: SNHLY and FYNNEI. J was trimmed by 4 bases and V by 7 bases; bases with no gene match: 10. This CDR3 is built from 15 residues.

The chain joins TRBV19 to TRBJ2-1; the match to TRBD2 covers 7 bases. The length of the CDR3 is 12 residues. Germline V lookup: CDR1 LNHDA, CDR2 SQIVND (reference sequence). V shed 5 bases, J shed 15 bases, and the junction held 10 bases outside the gene matches. DNA of the CDR3: TGTGCCAGTAGTTTCTCAGCGGGGCGGCCGTTCTTC. Residues: CASSFSAGRPFF.

This clone has only a few counts. The chain combines TRBV2 with TRBJ2-1; TRBD2 aligns across 10 bases. This CDR3 is 15 amino acids long. V gave up 4 bases and J gave up 4 bases; unmatched junction bases: 4. The germline gives CDR1 SNHLY, CDR2 FYNNEI. The CDR3 here is CASSVRLAGYNEQFF. In DNA form, the CDR3 reads TGTGCCAGCAGTGTCCGACTAGCGGGTTACAATGAGCAGTTCTTC.

This clone was recorded a few times. This chain uses TRBV29-1 with TRBJ2-2, with 12 bases identical to TRBD1. The CDR3 contains 14 residues. CDR1 is SQVTM and CDR2 is ANQGSEA in the germline V gene. V shed 8 bases and J 5 bases; nucleotides not matched to a gene: 6. CDR3 in amino acids: CSPRDRGRTGELFF. Written as DNA, the CDR3 is TGCAGCCCCAGGGACAGGGGGCGTACCGGGGAGCTGTTTTTT.

The rearrangement links TRBV2 to TRBJ1-3, with 7 bases that match TRBD1. The CDR3 extends over 14 amino acids. From germline, CDR1 is SNHLY and CDR2 FYNNEI. The V and J ends lost 4 bases and 4 bases, in that order; junction bases with no gene match: 4. The DNA for the CDR3 is TGTGCCAGCAGTGGACAGGGTTTAGGAAACACCATATATTTT. Translating it yields CASSGQGLGNTIYF.

This sequence joins TRBV30 and TRBJ2-2, with D maybe TRBD2 (6 bases). Germline V gene lookup returns CDR1 GTSNPN and CDR2 SVGIG (reference sequence). Trimming stripped 5 bases from V and 5 bases from J, with 18 bases between. CDR3 size: 15 residues. CDR3 sequence reads: CAWYPGLLRTGELFF. For the CDR3, the DNA is TGTGCCTGGTACCCGGGACTGCTTCGGACCGGGGAGCTGTTTTTT.

This chain links TRBV27 with TRBJ1-2, with D possibly being TRBD1 (5 bases). The ends were cut back, 6 bases at V and 4 bases at J, with 15 bases in the middle. Germline V lookup: CDR1 MNHEY, CDR2 SMNVEV (reference sequence). This CDR3 spans 14 amino acids. The CDR3 region is CASSYAPGSYGYTF. CDR3 in DNA: TGTGCCAGCAGCTACGCCCCAGGGTCCTATGGCTACACCTTC.

The rearrangement links TRBV5-6 to TRBJ1-2; D gene uncertain. Trimming pared 2 bases from V and 8 bases from J, leaving 13 bases between. The CDR3 contains 13 residues. CDR1 SGHDT and CDR2 YYEEEE come from the germline V gene. CDR3: CASSFGVLGGYTF. For the CDR3, the DNA is TGTGCCAGCAGCTTCGGGGTGCTAGGGGGCTACACCTTC.